This entry lists 9 T cell receptor beta chains sequenced from one sample in a study of T cell repertoires in cytomegalovirus infection. For these TCRs, the target antigens are not known. TCRdb fed the reads into MiXCR, producing one record per CDR3 protein. The sample has around 310,000 distinct CDR3 sequences; almost 30% are singletons. Sequenced here: cultured PBMCs, sampled from culture after CMV antigen stimulation. The receptors were sampled from a human donor in good health (CMV status not recorded). Some clones in this sample may be carry-over from other donors' samples.

The chain recombines TRBV19 with TRBJ1-3, with 7 positions matching TRBD1. Germline CDR1 LNHDA, CDR2 SQIVND (reference sequence). The V gene end was trimmed by 6 bases and the J gene end by 0 bases; junction bases not matched to a gene: 5. The CDR3 runs 15 residues. The CDR3 nucleotides are TGTGCCAGTAGCGACAGGGACTTCTCTGGAAACACCATATATTTT. This translates into CASSDRDFSGNTIYF. The full variable domain, rest sourced from reference TRBV19 and TRBJ1-3, is DGGITQSPKYLFRKEGQNVTLSCEQNLNHDAMYWYRQDPGQGLRLIYYSQIVNDFQKGDIAEGYSVSREKKESFPLTVTSAQKNPTAFYLCASSDRDFSGNTIYFGEGSWLTVV.

The chain joins TRBV7-6 to TRBJ2-1, with D maybe TRBD2 (5 bases). Per germline, CDR1 SGHVS and CDR2 FNYEAQ. V lost 6 bases to trimming and J lost 4 bases, with 16 bases between them. CDR3 size: 15 residues. Here the CDR3 reads CASSLGLGSYNEQFF. The CDR3 coding sequence is TGTGCCAGCAGTCTAGGACTCGGATCGTACAATGAGCAGTTCTTC. Full variable domain (missing parts from reference TRBV7-6 and TRBJ2-1): GAGVSQSPRYKVTKRGQDVALRCDPISGHVSLYWYRQALGQGPEFLTYFNYEAQQDKSGLPNDRFSAERPEGSISTLTIQRTEQRDSAMYRCASSLGLGSYNEQFFGPGTRLTVL.

The table lists this clonotype with a few counts. This chain joins TRBV4-2 and TRBJ2-3; D uncertain. Germline-derived CDR1 and CDR2 are LGHNA and YNFKEQ. This CDR3 has 17 residues. V was clipped by 0 bases and J by 3 bases, with 16 bases between them. The CDR3 coding sequence is TGTGCCAGCAGCCAAGATACCGACTCTCCTAGTACAGATACGCAGTATTTT. Translated: CASSQDTDSPSTDTQYF.

The chain recombines TRBV7-2 with TRBJ2-2; 15 nucleotides align to TRBD2. The V gene end was trimmed by 4 bases and the J gene end by 3 bases; junction bases not matched to a gene: 6. CDR3 length: 18 amino acids. In germline, CDR1 is SGHTA, CDR2 FQGNSA. CDR3 amino acids: CASSSPGLAGGYTGELFF. The CDR3 DNA reads as TGTGCCAGCAGCTCACCGGGACTAGCGGGAGGTTACACCGGGGAGCTGTTTTTT.

This clonotype appeared a few times. This CDR3 is CASSPSDREDEQFF. The CDR3 bases are TGTGCCAGCAGCCCCTCGGACAGGGAAGACGAGCAGTTCTTC. The rearrangement joins TRBV7-9 to TRBJ2-1; TRBD1 aligns across 8 bases. The CDR3 consists of 14 residues. V gave up 5 bases and J gave up 10 bases; unmatched junction bases: 10. CDR1 is SEHNR, CDR2 FQNEAQ, per germline (reference sequence).

DNA for the CDR3: TGTGCCAGCAGTGCCGGGACAGCAAACTATGGCTACACCTTC. Protein product: CASSAGTANYGYTF. The chain joins TRBV2 to TRBJ1-2; 7 positions match TRBD1. Per germline, CDR1 SNHLY and CDR2 FYNNEI. V lost 4 bases and J lost 2; bases outside the gene matches: 4. The length of the CDR3 is 14 residues. Full variable domain (rest looked up from reference TRBV2 and TRBJ1-2): EPEVTQTPSHQVTQMGQEVILRCVPISNHLYFYWYRQILGQKVEFLVSFYNNEISEKSEIFDDQFSVERPDGSNFTLKIRSTKLEDSAMYFCASSAGTANYGYTFGSGTRLTVV.

This clonotype was seen only a few times. The junction and the germline gene differ at one end; a read error may be behind it. The chain combines TRBV4-1 with TRBJ1-5; no reliable D call. The CDR3 length is 14 residues. Germline-derived CDR1 and CDR2 are MGHRA and YSYEKL. The CDR3 DNA follows: TGTGCCAGCAGCCAAGATCAGGGCAATCAGCCCCAGCATTTT. Residues: CASSQDQGNQPQHF.

V gene TRBV20-1 combines with J gene TRBJ2-5; 14 bases map to TRBD2. CDR1 is DFQATT, CDR2 SNEGSKA, per germline (reference sequence). Trimming cost V 1 base and J 4 bases; bases outside gene matches: 5. The CDR3 spans 16 residues. CDR3 protein: CSARGTSGRFSETQYF. The CDR3 bases are TGCAGTGCTAGAGGGACTAGCGGGAGGTTTTCAGAGACCCAGTACTTC.

This rearrangement joins TRBV15 to TRBJ2-5, with D perhaps matching TRBD1 or TRBD2 (6 bases each). Per germline, CDR1 LNHNV and CDR2 YYDKDF (reference sequence). The ends were cut back, 0 bases at V and 2 bases at J, with 13 bases in the middle. This CDR3 region has 16 residues. The CDR3 here is CATSRDPRGPQETQYF. CDR3 in DNA: TGTGCCACCAGCAGAGATCCCCGGGGGCCACAAGAGACCCAGTACTTC.